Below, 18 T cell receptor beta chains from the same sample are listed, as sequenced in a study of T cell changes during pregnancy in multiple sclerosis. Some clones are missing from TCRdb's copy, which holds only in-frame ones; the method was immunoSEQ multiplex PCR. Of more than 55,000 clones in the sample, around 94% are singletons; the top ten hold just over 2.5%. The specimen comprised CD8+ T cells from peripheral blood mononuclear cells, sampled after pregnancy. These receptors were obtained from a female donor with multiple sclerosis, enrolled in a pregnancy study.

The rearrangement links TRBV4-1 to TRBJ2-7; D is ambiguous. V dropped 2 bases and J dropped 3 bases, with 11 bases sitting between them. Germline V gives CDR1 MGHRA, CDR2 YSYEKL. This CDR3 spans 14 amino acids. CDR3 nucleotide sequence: TGCGCCAGCAGCCAAAAAAGTTCGGGCTACGAGCAGTACTTC. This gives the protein CASSQKSSGYEQYF.

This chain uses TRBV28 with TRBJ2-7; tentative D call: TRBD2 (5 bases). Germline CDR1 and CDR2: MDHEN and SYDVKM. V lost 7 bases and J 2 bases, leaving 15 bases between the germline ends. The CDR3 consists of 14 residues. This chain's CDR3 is CASTQFSVTYEQYF. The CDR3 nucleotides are TGTGCCAGCACTCAGTTTAGCGTTACCTACGAGCAGTACTTC. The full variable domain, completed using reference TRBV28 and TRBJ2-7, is DVKVTQSSRYLVKRTGEKVFLECVQDMDHENMFWYRQDPGLGLRLIYFSYDVKMKEKGDIPEGYSVSREKKERFSLILESASTNQTSMYLCASTQFSVTYEQYFGPGTRLTVT.

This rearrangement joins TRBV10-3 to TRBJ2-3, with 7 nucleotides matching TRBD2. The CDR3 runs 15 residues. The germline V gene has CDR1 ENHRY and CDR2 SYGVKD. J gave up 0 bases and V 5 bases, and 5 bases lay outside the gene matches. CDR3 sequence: CAISSPGGSTDTQYF. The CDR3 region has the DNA TGTGCCATCAGTTCGCCGGGGGGAAGCACAGATACGCAGTATTTT.

This CDR3 reads CASSTSGQYNEQFF. The CDR3 DNA is TGTGCCAGCAGCACTAGCGGACAGTACAATGAGCAGTTCTTC. This rearrangement joins TRBV7-9 to TRBJ2-1; 8 positions agree with TRBD2. In germline, CDR1 is SEHNR, CDR2 FQNEAQ (reference sequence). The CDR3 sequence is 14 residues long. V was pared by 5 bases and J by 4 bases, with 4 bases of the junction left unmatched.

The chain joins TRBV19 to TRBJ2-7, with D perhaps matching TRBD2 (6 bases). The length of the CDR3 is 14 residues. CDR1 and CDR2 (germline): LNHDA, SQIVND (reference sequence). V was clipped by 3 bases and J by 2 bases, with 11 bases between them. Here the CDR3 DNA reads TGTGCCAGTAGTATCGGGGGATCGACCTACGAGCAGTACTTC. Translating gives CASSIGGSTYEQYF.

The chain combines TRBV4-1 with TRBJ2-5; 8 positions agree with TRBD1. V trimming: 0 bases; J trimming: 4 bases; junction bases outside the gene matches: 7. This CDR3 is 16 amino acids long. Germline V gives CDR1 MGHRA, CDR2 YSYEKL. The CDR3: CASSQEQTGALETQYF. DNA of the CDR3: TGCGCCAGCAGCCAAGAACAGACAGGGGCTCTAGAGACCCAGTACTTC.

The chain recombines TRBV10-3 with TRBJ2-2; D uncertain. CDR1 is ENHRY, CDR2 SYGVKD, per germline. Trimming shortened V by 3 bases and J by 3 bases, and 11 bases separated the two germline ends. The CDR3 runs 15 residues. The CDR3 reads CAISDVGSHTGELFF. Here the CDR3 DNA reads TGTGCCATCAGTGATGTTGGCTCTCACACCGGGGAGCTGTTTTTT.

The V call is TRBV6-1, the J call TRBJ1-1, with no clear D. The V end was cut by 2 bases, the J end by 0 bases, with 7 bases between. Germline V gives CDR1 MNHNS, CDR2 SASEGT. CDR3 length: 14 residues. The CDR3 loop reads CASSERSMNTEAFF. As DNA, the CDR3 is TGTGCCAGCAGTGAAAGAAGCATGAACACTGAAGCTTTCTTT.

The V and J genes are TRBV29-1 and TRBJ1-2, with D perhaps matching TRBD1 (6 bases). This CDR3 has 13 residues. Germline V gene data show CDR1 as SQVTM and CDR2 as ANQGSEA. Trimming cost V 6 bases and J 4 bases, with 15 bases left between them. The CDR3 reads CSVLLDSTYGYTF. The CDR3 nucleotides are TGCAGCGTCCTGCTGGACAGCACCTATGGCTACACCTTC.

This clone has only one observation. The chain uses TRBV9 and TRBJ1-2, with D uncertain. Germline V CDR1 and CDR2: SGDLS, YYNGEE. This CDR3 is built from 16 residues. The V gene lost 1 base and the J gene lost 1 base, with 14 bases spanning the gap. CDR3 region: CASSVSRSNDNYGYTF. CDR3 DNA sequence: TGTGCCAGCAGCGTATCCCGGTCAAATGATAACTATGGCTACACCTTC.

CDR3 sequence (DNA): TGTGCCAGCAGCTCACAGGGGCTGTACCAAGAGACCCAGTACTTC. Its translation: CASSSQGLYQETQYF. The V call is TRBV5-6, the J call TRBJ2-5; 7 bases match TRBD1. J was trimmed by 0 bases and V by 3 bases; bases with no gene match: 5. Germline CDR1 is SGHDT and CDR2 is YYEEEE. This CDR3 comprises 15 residues.

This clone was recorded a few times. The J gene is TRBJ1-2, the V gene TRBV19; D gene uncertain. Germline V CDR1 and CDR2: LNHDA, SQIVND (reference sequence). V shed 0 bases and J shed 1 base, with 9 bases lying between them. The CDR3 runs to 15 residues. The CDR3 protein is CASSIDETVNYGYTF. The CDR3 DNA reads TGTGCCAGTAGTATAGATGAGACTGTTAACTATGGCTACACCTTC.

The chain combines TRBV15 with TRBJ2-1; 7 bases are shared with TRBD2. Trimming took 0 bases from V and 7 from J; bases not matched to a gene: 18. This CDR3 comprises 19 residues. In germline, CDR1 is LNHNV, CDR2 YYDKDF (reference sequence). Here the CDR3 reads CATSRDSRWREGHRNEQFF. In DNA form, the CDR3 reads TGTGCCACCAGCAGAGATTCCCGGTGGAGGGAGGGCCATCGGAATGAGCAGTTCTTC.

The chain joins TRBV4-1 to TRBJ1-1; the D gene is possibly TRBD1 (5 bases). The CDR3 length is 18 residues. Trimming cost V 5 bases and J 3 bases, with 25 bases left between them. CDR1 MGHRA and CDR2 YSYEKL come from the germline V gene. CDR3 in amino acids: CASSEVPGSLPGDTEAFF. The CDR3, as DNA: TGCGCCAGCAGCGAAGTTCCAGGGTCCTTGCCGGGGGACACTGAAGCTTTCTTT.

CDR3 loop: CASSPGQGNEKLFF. In nucleotides, the CDR3 is TGTGCCAGCAGCCCGGGACAGGGTAACGAAAAACTGTTTTTT. The rearrangement joins TRBV25-1 to TRBJ1-4; 9 bases map to TRBD1. The CDR3 is 14 residues long. After removal of 6 bases from V and 8 bases from J, the junction contained 7 bases not matched to a gene. The germline V gene has CDR1 MGHDK and CDR2 SYGVNS. Full variable domain (remainder filled in from reference TRBV25-1 and TRBJ1-4): EADIYQTPRYLVIGTGKKITLECSQTMGHDKMYWYQQDPGMELHLIHYSYGVNSTEKGDLSSESTVSRIRTEHFPLTLESARPSHTSQYLCASSPGQGNEKLFFGSGTQLSVL.

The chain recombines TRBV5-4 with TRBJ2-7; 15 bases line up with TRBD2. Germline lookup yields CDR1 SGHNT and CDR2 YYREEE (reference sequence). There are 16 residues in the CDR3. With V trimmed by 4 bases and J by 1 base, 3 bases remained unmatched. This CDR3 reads CASSPGLAGGSYEQYF. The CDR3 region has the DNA TGTGCCAGCAGCCCGGGACTAGCGGGAGGATCCTACGAGCAGTACTTC.

DNA for the CDR3: TGTGCCAGCAGTGGCGAGCGGGGGTCTTATTACTTC. Protein: CASSGERGSYYF. The genes are TRBV2 and TRBJ2-7; 8 nucleotides match TRBD2. Germline-derived CDR1 and CDR2 are SNHLY and FYNNEI. The CDR3 loop spans 12 amino acids. V trimming: 4 bases; J trimming: 13 bases; junction bases outside the gene matches: 9.

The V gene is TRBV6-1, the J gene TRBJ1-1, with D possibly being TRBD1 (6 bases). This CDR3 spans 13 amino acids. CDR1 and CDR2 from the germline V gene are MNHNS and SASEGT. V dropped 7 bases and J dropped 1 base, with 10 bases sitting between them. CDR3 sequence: CASTGATNTEAFF. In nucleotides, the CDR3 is TGTGCCAGCACAGGGGCTACGAACACTGAAGCTTTCTTT.